These 30 T cell receptor beta chains came from one sample sequenced in a study of blood T cells in healthy people across ages (dated by TCRdb to 2013 to 2016). The receptor library was made with 5' RACE. The reads were generated on an Illumina HiSeq 2500. A second PCR of roughly 7 to 12 cycles was run with a J-beta primer mix and a sample-barcoded 5' primer. TCRdb passed the public sequencing reads through fastp at Q25 and MiXCR, retaining productive beta sequences. Rows are unified per CDR3 protein, each entry keeping the most common DNA and genes. The sample contains under 1,100,000 distinct CDR3 sequences, almost 25% of them found a single time. The ten most abundant clones make up 0.75% of the sample. This sample also belongs to another study, concerning T cells of mothers and their children.

Sequencing was performed on blood. All receptors derive from a girl aged 2 to 9 in good health.

The chain uses TRBV9 and TRBJ1-2, with D maybe TRBD1 (5 bases). The CDR3 has 14 amino acids. Germline-derived CDR1 and CDR2 are SGDLS and YYNGEE. The V and J ends lost 4 bases and 5 bases respectively, with 15 bases between them. The CDR3 here is CASSPGTFTYGYTF. The CDR3 coding sequence is TGTGCCAGCAGCCCAGGGACCTTCACTTATGGCTACACCTTC.

This clonotype was detected ten times or more. CDR3 sequence reads: CASSSGIGSSQYF. The CDR3, as DNA: TGTGCCAGCAGTAGCGGGATCGGCAGTTCGCAGTACTTC. The chain employs TRBV12-3 or TRBV12-4 and TRBJ2-7; 7 nucleotides agree with TRBD2. This CDR3 is built from 13 residues. Trimming at V came to 5 bases and at J to 9 bases, leaving 10 bases not matched to a gene.

This clonotype was seen a handful of times. The V gene is TRBV7-6, the J gene TRBJ1-4, with a weak D call TRBD1 (5 bases). The CDR3 runs 15 residues. Germline V gene sequence: CDR1 SGHVS, CDR2 FNYEAQ. With 1 base removed from V and 8 bases from J, the gap between germline ends came to 14 bases. The CDR3 protein is CASSLGPGREEKLFF. The CDR3 DNA reads as TGTGCCAGCAGCTTAGGTCCGGGGCGGGAAGAAAAACTGTTTTTT.

This clonotype appeared a few times. The V gene is TRBV29-1, the J gene TRBJ2-2; D tentatively fits TRBD1 or TRBD2 (5 bases each). Germline V CDR1 and CDR2: SQVTM, ANQGSEA. Trimming removed 6 bases from V and 6 bases from J, with 14 bases in between. The CDR3 consists of 13 residues. The CDR3 DNA sequence: TGCAGCGTATGCTCCGGGGCGGCCGGGGAGCTGTTTTTT. Translated, it gives CSVCSGAAGELFF.

This chain connects TRBV5-1 to TRBJ2-7; tentatively, D is TRBD2 (5 bases). The V end was cut by 0 bases, the J end by 5 bases, with 21 bases between. Per germline, CDR1 SGHRS and CDR2 YFSETQ. CDR3 size: 17 residues. The CDR3 reads CASSLAISEGRFHEQYF. Here the CDR3 DNA reads TGCGCCAGCAGCTTGGCTATTTCCGAGGGAAGGTTCCACGAGCAGTACTTC.

V gene TRBV5-6 combines with J gene TRBJ2-2; D gene unclear. Germline values: CDR1 SGHDT, CDR2 YYEEEE. Trimming removed 1 base from V and 0 bases from J, with 4 bases in between. This CDR3 is 14 amino acids long. The CDR3 is CASSLTANTGELFF. DNA for the CDR3: TGTGCCAGCAGCTTGACAGCGAACACCGGGGAGCTGTTTTTT.

The chain employs TRBV7-2 and TRBJ2-5; D gene uncertain. The J call may be wrong; the DNA end is better matched by TRBJ2-1. The length of the CDR3 is 13 residues. Germline-derived CDR1 and CDR2 are SGHTA and FQGNSA. Written as DNA, the CDR3 is TGTGCCAGCAGCTTAGCGATGGCTAATGAGCAGTTCTTC. This encodes CASSLAMANEQFF.

V gene TRBV4-2 combines with J gene TRBJ2-5; 7 bases match TRBD2. The J call is in doubt because the DNA end fits TRBJ2-7 better. The CDR3 length is 15 residues. Looked up from germline, CDR1 is LGHNA and CDR2 is YNFKEQ. The CDR3: CASSHRASGPYEQYF. The CDR3 nucleotides are TGTGCCAGCAGTCATAGGGCTAGCGGCCCCTACGAGCAGTACTTC.

This clonotype has a handful of counts. The V gene is TRBV24-1, the J gene TRBJ2-3; D is uncertain. V gave up 0 bases and J gave up 1 base, with 4 bases separating them. Germline V CDR1 and CDR2: KGHDR, SFDVKD. The CDR3 spans 14 residues. The CDR3 spells CATSDLDGTDTQYF. CDR3 DNA sequence: TGTGCCACCAGTGATTTGGACGGCACAGATACGCAGTATTTT.

This clonotype has a single count. The chain recombines TRBV19 with TRBJ2-1; 16 bases line up with TRBD2. CDR3 length: 18 residues. Germline CDR1 is LNHDA and CDR2 is SQIVND (reference sequence). V dropped 7 bases and J dropped 7; count of bases not matched to a gene: 13. The CDR3 here is CASTKGLAGGWVKNEQFF. The DNA for the CDR3 is TGTGCCAGTACCAAGGGACTAGCGGGAGGGTGGGTAAAGAATGAGCAGTTCTTC.

A few counts support this clonotype. J is TRBJ1-2 and V is TRBV5-1; D is possibly TRBD1 (5 bases). The germline gives CDR1 SGHRS, CDR2 YFSETQ. V lost 3 bases to trimming and J lost 3 bases, with 12 bases between them. The CDR3 loop spans 14 amino acids. The CDR3 is CASSYGDRDYGYTF. CDR3 bases: TGCGCCAGCAGCTATGGGGACCGCGACTATGGCTACACCTTC. The whole variable domain, filled in from reference TRBV5-1 and TRBJ1-2, reads KAGVTQTPRYLIKTRGQQVTLSCSPISGHRSVSWYQQTPGQGLQFLFEYFSETQRNKGNFPGRFSGRQFSNSRSEMNVSTLELGDSALYLCASSYGDRDYGYTFGSGTRLTVV.

This rearrangement joins TRBV29-1 to TRBJ2-3; D could derive from TRBD1 or TRBD2 (5 bases each). The germline CDR1 and CDR2 sequences are SQVTM and ANQGSEA. Deletions cut 6 bases from V and 0 bases from J, with 13 bases between. There are 14 residues in the CDR3. In DNA form, the CDR3 reads TGCAGCGTCTGGGGGACGGCTAGCACAGATACGCAGTATTTT. It specifies CSVWGTASTDTQYF.

The V and J genes are TRBV20-1 and TRBJ2-5; weak D call: TRBD2 (5 bases). Germline CDR1 and CDR2: DFQATT and SNEGSKA (reference sequence). With 2 bases removed from V and 5 bases from J, the gap between germline ends came to 18 bases. The CDR3 covers 15 residues. The CDR3: CSARYSRPGFETQYF. CDR3 nucleotides: TGCAGTGCTAGATACTCACGCCCGGGGTTTGAGACCCAGTACTTC.

The rearrangement joins TRBV3-1 to TRBJ1-2; tentative D call: TRBD1 (6 bases). This CDR3 contains 17 residues. V shed 0 bases and J shed 5 bases, with 19 bases lying between them. From germline, CDR1 is LGHDT and CDR2 YNNKEL (reference sequence). The CDR3: CASSQERETGPIYGYTF. The CDR3 coding sequence is TGTGCCAGCAGCCAAGAACGTGAGACAGGCCCTATTTATGGCTACACCTTC.

For the CDR3, the DNA is TGTGCCACCAGGGGTTGGACAGATACGCAGTATTTT. Residues: CATRGWTDTQYF. This chain links TRBV24-1 with TRBJ2-3; D unresolved. V lost 7 bases and J lost 3, with 7 bases in between. The CDR3 sequence is 12 residues long. The germline CDR1 and CDR2 sequences are KGHDR and SFDVKD.

This clonotype appeared a few times. The chain employs TRBV11-3 and TRBJ2-5, with 7 positions matching TRBD2. The J call may not be correct, given that the DNA end is closer to TRBJ2-1. Germline CDR1 and CDR2: SGHNT and YENEEA. The CDR3 covers 14 residues. As DNA, the CDR3 is TGTGCCAGCAGCTCCGGGACTACCGACAATGAGCAGTTCTTC. Protein product: CASSSGTTDNEQFF.

This clonotype was detected a few times. The genes are TRBV5-1 and TRBJ2-7, with D perhaps assigned TRBD1 or TRBD2 (6 bases each). CDR3 length: 15 amino acids. Per the germline V gene, CDR1 is SGHRS and CDR2 is YFSETQ. The V gene lost 2 bases and the J gene lost 5 bases, with 17 bases spanning the gap. CDR3 coding DNA: TGCGCCAGCAGCTTCCGGGGGCGGCAGCTCGACGAGCAGTACTTC. It encodes CASSFRGRQLDEQYF.

This clonotype showed up just a few times. This chain joins TRBV6-5 and TRBJ2-6; D is unclear. The CDR3 is made up of 18 amino acids. V was cut by 0 bases and J by 0 bases, with 12 bases left in between. Per the germline V gene, CDR1 is MNHEY and CDR2 is SVGAGI. The DNA for the CDR3 is TGTGCCAGCAGTTACTCACCGGAATGGAGCTCTGGGGCCAACGTCCTGACTTTC. Its translation is CASSYSPEWSSGANVLTF.

This clonotype was seen only a few times. J is TRBJ2-2 and V is TRBV20-1, with 9 bases aligning to TRBD2. V lost 7 bases and J lost 0; bases outside the gene matches: 0. The germline gives CDR1 DFQATT, CDR2 SNEGSKA (reference sequence). The CDR3 totals 13 residues. CDR3 sequence (DNA): TGCAGTGGACTAGCGGCGAACACCGGGGAGCTGTTTTTT. It is translated as CSGLAANTGELFF.

The rearrangement uses TRBV7-2 and TRBJ2-5, with TRBD1 identical over 9 bases. The V and J ends lost 5 bases and 2 bases, in that order; junction bases with no gene match: 9. Germline V CDR1 and CDR2: SGHTA, FQGNSA. This CDR3 comprises 16 residues. This CDR3 reads CASSPWGTGIQETQYF. For the CDR3, the DNA is TGTGCCAGCAGCCCATGGGGGACAGGGATACAAGAGACCCAGTACTTC.

This clonotype was counted ten times or more. The rearrangement links TRBV3-1 to TRBJ2-1; no clear D. The CDR3 sequence is 12 residues long. Deletions cut 1 base from V and 5 bases from J, with 3 bases between. Per germline, CDR1 LGHDT and CDR2 YNNKEL (reference sequence). CDR3 sequence (DNA): TGTGCCAGCAGCCAAGGCCACAATGAGCAGTTCTTC. This sequence encodes CASSQGHNEQFF.

This clonotype was seen a few times. This rearrangement joins TRBV11-3 to TRBJ2-5; 9 bases match TRBD1. The germline CDR1 and CDR2 sequences are SGHNT and YENEEA. V lost 4 bases to trimming and J lost 5 bases; unmatched junction nucleotides: 11. The CDR3 has 16 amino acids. The CDR3 DNA reads as TGTGCCAGCAGCTCCCGTCGGGACAGGGCTTTGGAGACCCAGTACTTC. Its protein product is CASSSRRDRALETQYF. The full variable domain, rest sourced from reference TRBV11-3 and TRBJ2-5, is EAGVVQSPRYKIIEKKQPVAFWCNPISGHNTLYWYLQNLGQGPELLIRYENEEAVDDSQLPKDRFSAERLKGVDSTLKIQPAELGDSAVYLCASSSRRDRALETQYFGPGTRLLVL.

V gene TRBV20-1 combines with J gene TRBJ2-1, with D possibly matching TRBD1 (6 bases). This CDR3 is 11 amino acids long. CDR1 is DFQATT and CDR2 is SNEGSKA in the germline V gene (reference sequence). V dropped 7 bases and J dropped 7 bases, with 11 bases sitting between them. Here the CDR3 DNA reads TGCAGTGTTATACAGGGAAATGAGCAGTTCTTC. This codes for CSVIQGNEQFF.

The J gene is TRBJ1-3, the V gene TRBV6-5; perhaps TRBD1 as D (5 bases). Trimming removed 7 bases from V and 4 bases from J, with 11 bases in between. Germline V gene sequence: CDR1 MNHEY, CDR2 SVGAGI. The CDR3 covers 13 residues. The CDR3 spells CASIPGLGNTIYF. The DNA for the CDR3 is TGTGCCAGCATTCCAGGGCTCGGAAACACCATATATTTT.

This chain joins TRBV6-1 and TRBJ2-5; D is perhaps TRBD1 (6 bases). The end of the DNA fits TRBJ2-7 better, so the J call may be wrong. From germline, CDR1 is MNHNS and CDR2 SASEGT. The CDR3 is 16 residues long. CDR3 protein: CASSGRRGKTPFEQYF. In DNA, the CDR3 is TGTGCCAGCAGTGGACGAAGGGGGAAGACACCCTTCGAGCAGTACTTC.

J is TRBJ2-7 and V is TRBV6-9; D is unresolved. CDR1 and CDR2 from the germline V gene are MNHGY and SVAAGI. Between the trimmed V and J ends, which lost 11 bases and 5 bases, there was a span of 10 bases. This CDR3 region has 10 residues. CDR3 loop: CASHSHEQYF. As DNA, the CDR3 is TGTGCCTCCCATAGCCACGAGCAGTACTTC.

This chain joins TRBV7-9 and TRBJ2-5; 7 nucleotides line up with TRBD2. Matching the DNA end better, TRBJ2-1 makes the J call doubtful. CDR3 length equals 16 residues. The germline CDR1 and CDR2 sequences are SEHNR and FQNEAQ (reference sequence). The CDR3 sequence: CASSLGPSGLYNEQFF. CDR3 sequence (DNA): TGTGCCAGCAGCTTAGGTCCTAGCGGATTATACAATGAGCAGTTCTTC.

This clonotype was observed a few times. The chain joins TRBV10-3 to TRBJ2-5, with 7 nucleotides matching TRBD2. Germline V gene sequence: CDR1 ENHRY, CDR2 SYGVKD. V was pared by 0 bases and J by 3 bases, with 10 bases of the junction left unmatched. This CDR3 comprises 17 residues. The CDR3 region has the DNA TGTGCCATCAGTGAGTCGTGGGGAGCTAGCGGAAAAGAGACCCAGTACTTC. Translation gives CAISESWGASGKETQYF.

This clonotype has just a few counts. The chain carries TRBV7-2 and TRBJ2-1; TRBD2 matches at 11 bases. The CDR3 extends over 16 amino acids. CDR1 and CDR2 from the germline V gene are SGHTA and FQGNSA. After removal of 4 bases from V and 0 bases from J, the junction contained 2 bases not matched to a gene. Here the CDR3 DNA reads TGTGCCAGCAGCTCCCTAGCGGGGGGCTCCTACAATGAGCAGTTCTTC. It encodes CASSSLAGGSYNEQFF.

Written as DNA, the CDR3 is TGTGCCAGCAGCTCAGCTGGTAGCGGGCCTAGCTCCTACAATGAGCAGTTCTTC. This translates into CASSSAGSGPSSYNEQFF. The chain employs TRBV7-3 and TRBJ2-1; 7 nucleotides align to TRBD2. V dropped 4 bases and J dropped 0; count of bases not matched to a gene: 12. Looked up from germline, CDR1 is SGHTA and CDR2 is FQGTGA. CDR3 length equals 18 residues.